The T cell receptor beta chain described here comes from a study of blood T cell repertoires in COVID-19. Turning to the study itself: Sources were T cells, B-cell-depleted T cells, or PBMCs; the material itself was cDNA or gDNA.

Assay used: immunoSEQ multiplex PCR; TCRdb lists only in-frame clones, some missing. The sample lists about 140,000 clones, around 80% occurring once. This clone was detected ten times or more. The V end was cut by 4 bases, the J end by 1 base, with 17 bases between. The CDR3 extends over 16 amino acids. Looked up from germline, CDR1 is SGHKS and CDR2 is YYEKEE (reference sequence). The TCR originated in a human donor in a cohort sampled during active COVID-19. This chain connects TRBV5-5 to TRBJ1-1; D is unresolved. Sequencing was carried out using peripheral blood. CDR3: CASSAFSAFGNTEAFF. The DNA of the CDR3 is TGTGCCAGCAGCGCATTTTCCGCCTTCGGGAACACTGAAGCTTTCTTT.